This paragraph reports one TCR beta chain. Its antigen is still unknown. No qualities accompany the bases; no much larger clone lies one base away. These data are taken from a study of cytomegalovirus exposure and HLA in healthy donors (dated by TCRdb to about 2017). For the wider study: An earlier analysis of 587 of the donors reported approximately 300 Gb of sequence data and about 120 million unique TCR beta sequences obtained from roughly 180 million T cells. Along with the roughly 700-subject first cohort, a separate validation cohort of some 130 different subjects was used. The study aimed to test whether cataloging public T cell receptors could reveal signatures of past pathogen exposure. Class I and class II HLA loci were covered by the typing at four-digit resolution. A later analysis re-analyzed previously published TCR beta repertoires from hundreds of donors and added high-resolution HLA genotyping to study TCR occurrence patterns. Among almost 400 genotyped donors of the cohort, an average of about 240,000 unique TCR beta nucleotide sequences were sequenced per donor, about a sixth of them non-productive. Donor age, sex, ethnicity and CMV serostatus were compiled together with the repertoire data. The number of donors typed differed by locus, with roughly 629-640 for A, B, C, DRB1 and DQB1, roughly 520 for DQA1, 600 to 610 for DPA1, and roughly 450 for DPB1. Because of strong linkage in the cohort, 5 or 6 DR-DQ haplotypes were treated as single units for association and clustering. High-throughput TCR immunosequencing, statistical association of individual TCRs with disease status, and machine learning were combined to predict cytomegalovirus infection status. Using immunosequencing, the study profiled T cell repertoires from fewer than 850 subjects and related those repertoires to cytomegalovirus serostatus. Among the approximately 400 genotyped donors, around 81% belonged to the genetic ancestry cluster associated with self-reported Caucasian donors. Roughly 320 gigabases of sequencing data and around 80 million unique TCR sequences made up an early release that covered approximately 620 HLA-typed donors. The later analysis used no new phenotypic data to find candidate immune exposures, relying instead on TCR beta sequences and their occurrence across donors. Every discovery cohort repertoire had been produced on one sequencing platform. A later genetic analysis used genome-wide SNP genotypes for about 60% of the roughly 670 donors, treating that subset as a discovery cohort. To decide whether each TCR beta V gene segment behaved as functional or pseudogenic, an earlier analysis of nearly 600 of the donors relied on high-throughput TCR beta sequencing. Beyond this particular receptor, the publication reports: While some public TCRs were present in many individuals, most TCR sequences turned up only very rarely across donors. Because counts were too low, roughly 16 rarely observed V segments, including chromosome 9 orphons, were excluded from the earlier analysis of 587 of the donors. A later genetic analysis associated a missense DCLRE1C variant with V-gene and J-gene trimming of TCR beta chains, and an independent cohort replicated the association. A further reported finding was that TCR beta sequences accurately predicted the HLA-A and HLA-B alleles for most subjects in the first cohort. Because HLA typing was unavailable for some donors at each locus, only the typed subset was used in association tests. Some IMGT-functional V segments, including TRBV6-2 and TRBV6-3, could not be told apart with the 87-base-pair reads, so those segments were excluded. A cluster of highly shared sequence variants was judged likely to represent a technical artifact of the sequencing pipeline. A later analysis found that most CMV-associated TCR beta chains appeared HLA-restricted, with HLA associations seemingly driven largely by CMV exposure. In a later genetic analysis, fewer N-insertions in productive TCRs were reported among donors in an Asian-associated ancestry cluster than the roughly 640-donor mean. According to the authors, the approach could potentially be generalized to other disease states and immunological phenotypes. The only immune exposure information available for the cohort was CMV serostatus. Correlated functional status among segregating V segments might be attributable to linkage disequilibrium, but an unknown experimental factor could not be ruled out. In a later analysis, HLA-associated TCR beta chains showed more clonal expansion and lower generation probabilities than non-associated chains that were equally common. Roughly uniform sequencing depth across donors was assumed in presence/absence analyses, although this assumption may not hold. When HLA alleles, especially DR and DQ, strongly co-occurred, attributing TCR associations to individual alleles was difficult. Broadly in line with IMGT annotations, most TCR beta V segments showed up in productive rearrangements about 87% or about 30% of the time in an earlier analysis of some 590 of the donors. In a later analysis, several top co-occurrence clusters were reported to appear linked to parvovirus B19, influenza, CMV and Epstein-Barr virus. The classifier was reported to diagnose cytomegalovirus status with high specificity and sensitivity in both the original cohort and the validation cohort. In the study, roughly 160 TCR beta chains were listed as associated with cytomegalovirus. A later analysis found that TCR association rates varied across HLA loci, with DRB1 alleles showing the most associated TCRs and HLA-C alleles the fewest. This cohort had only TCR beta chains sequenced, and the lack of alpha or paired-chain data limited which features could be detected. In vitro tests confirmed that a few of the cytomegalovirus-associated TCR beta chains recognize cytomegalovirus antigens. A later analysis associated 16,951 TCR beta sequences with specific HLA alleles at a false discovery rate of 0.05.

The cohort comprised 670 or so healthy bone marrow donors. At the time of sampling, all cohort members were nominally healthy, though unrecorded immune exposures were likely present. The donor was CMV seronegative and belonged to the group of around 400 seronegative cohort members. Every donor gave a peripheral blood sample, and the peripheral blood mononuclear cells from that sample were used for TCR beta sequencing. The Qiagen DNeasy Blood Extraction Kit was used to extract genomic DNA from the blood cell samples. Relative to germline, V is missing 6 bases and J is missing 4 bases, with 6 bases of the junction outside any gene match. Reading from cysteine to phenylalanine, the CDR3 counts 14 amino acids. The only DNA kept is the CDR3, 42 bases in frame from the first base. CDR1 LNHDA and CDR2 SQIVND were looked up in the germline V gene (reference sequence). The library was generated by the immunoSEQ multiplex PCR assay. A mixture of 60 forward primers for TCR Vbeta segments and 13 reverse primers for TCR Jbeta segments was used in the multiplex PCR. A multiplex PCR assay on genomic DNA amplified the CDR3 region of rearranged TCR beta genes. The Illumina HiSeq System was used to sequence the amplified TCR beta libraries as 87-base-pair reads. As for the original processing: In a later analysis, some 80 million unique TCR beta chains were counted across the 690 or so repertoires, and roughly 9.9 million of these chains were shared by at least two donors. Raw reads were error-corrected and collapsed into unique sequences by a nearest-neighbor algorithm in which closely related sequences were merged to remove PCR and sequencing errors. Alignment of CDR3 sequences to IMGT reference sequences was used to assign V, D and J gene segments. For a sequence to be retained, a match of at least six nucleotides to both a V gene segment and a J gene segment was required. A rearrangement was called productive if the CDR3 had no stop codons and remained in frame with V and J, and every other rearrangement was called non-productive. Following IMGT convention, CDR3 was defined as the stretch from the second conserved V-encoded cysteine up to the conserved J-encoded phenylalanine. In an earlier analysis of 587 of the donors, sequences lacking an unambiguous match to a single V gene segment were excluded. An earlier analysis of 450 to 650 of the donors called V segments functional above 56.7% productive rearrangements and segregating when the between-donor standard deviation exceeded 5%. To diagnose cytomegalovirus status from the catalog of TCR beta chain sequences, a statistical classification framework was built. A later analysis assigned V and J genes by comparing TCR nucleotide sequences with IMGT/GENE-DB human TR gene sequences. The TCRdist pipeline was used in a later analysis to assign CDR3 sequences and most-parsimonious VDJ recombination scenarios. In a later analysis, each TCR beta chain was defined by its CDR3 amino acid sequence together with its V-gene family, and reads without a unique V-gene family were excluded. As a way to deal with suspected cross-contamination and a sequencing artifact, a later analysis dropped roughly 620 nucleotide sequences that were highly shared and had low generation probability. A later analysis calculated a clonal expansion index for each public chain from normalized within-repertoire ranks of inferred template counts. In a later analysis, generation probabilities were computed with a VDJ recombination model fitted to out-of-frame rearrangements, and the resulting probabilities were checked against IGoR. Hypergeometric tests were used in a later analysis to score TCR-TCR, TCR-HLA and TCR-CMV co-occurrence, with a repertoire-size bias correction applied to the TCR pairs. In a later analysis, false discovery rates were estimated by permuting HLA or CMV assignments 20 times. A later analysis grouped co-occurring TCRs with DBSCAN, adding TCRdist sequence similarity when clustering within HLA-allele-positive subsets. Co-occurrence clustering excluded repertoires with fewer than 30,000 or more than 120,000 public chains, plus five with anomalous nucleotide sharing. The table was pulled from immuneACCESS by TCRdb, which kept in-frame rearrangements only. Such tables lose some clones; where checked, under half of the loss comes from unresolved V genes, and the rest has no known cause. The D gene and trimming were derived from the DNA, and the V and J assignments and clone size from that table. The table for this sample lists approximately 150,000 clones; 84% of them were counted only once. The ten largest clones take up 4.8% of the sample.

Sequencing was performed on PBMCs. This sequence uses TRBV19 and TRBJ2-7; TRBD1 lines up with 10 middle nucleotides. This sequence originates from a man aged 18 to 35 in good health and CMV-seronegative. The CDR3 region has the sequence CASSPDRGGYEQYF. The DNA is TGTGCCAGTAGCCCGGACAGGGGGGGATACGAGCAGTACTTC.